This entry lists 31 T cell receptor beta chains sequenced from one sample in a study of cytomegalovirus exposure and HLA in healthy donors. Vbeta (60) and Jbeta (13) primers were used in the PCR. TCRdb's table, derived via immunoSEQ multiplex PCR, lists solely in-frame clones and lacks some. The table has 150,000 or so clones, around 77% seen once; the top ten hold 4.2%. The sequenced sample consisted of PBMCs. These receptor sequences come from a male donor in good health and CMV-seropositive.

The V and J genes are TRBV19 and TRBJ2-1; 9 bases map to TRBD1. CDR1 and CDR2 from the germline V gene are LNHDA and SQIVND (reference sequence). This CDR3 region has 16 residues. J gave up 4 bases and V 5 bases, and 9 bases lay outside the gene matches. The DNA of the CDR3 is TGTGCCAGTAGTGCCAAAACGGGACAGGGATACAATGAGCAGTTCTTC. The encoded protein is CASSAKTGQGYNEQFF.

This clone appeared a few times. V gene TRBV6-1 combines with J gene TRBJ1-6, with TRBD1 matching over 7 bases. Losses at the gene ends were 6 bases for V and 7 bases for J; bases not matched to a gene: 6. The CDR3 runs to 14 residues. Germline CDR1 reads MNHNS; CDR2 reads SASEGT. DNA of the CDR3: TGTGCCAGCAGGCCGGGACAGATGAATTCACCCCTCCACTTT. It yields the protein CASRPGQMNSPLHF.

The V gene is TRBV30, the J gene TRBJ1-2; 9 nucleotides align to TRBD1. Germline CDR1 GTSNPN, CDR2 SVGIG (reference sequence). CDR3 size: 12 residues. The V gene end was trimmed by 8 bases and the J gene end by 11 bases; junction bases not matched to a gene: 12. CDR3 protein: CAGPGQGYLYTF. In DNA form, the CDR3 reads TGTGCCGGACCGGGACAGGGCTATCTTTACACCTTC.

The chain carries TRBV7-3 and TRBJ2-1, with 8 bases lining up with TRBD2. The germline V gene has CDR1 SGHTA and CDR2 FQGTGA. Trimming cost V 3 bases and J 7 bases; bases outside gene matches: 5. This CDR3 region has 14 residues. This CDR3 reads CASSFPGTSNEQFF. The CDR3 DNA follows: TGTGCCAGCAGCTTCCCCGGGACTAGTAATGAGCAGTTCTTC.

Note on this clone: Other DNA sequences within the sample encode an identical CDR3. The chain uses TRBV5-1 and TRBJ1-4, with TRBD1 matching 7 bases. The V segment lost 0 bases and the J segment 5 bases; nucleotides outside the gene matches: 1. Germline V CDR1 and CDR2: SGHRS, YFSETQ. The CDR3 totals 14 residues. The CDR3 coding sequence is TGCGCCAGCAGCTTGGAGGGGGCAAATGAAAAACTGTTTTTT. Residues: CASSLEGANEKLFF.

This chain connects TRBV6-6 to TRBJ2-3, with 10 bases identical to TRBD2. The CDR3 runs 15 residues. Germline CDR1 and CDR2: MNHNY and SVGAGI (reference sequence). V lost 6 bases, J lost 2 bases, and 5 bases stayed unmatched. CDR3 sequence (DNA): TGTGCCAGCAGATCTAGCGGGGGATCCACAGATACGCAGTATTTT. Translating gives CASRSSGGSTDTQYF.

CDR3 amino acids: CASSLYQYYSNQPQHF. The CDR3 nucleotides read TGTGCCAGCAGTTTATATCAGTACTATAGCAATCAGCCCCAGCATTTT. V and J are TRBV28 and TRBJ1-5; D gene unclear. V lost 1 base, J lost 0 bases, and 10 bases lay in between. The CDR3 loop spans 16 amino acids. Germline V CDR1 and CDR2: MDHEN, SYDVKM.

The CDR3 spells CASRYRGGGRNEQFF. The CDR3 DNA reads TGTGCCAGCAGATATCGGGGGGGCGGAAGGAATGAGCAGTTCTTC. The chain couples TRBV6-5 to TRBJ2-1; 8 bases line up with TRBD2. Trimming at V came to 6 bases and at J to 7 bases, leaving 11 bases not matched to a gene. The length of the CDR3 is 15 residues. The germline V gene encodes CDR1 MNHEY and CDR2 SVGAGI.

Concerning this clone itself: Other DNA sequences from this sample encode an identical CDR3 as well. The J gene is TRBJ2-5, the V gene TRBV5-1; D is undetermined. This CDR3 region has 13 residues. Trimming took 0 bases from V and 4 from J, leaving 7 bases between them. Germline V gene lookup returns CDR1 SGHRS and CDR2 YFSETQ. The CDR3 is CASSLEGGETQYF. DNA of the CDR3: TGCGCCAGCAGCTTGGAAGGCGGAGAGACCCAGTACTTC.

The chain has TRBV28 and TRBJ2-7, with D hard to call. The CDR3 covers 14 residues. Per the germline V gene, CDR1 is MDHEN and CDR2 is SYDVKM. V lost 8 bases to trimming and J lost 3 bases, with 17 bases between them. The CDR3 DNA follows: TGTGCCAGCCGCCTGAATGGGCCGCTCTACGAGCAGTACTTC. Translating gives CASRLNGPLYEQYF.

CDR3 amino acids: CASSIMGAPTEAFF. Here the CDR3 DNA reads TGTGCCAGTAGTATAATGGGGGCGCCCACTGAAGCTTTCTTT. The V and J genes are TRBV19 and TRBJ1-1, with D perhaps matching TRBD1 (6 bases). The length of the CDR3 is 14 residues. Germline V gives CDR1 LNHDA, CDR2 SQIVND (reference sequence). Trimming pared 2 bases from V and 4 bases from J, leaving 11 bases between.

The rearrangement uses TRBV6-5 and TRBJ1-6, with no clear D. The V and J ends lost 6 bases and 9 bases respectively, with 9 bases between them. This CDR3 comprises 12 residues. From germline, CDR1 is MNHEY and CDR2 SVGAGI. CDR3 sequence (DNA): TGTGCCAGCAGAACTAATGTTTCACCCCTCCACTTT. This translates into CASRTNVSPLHF.

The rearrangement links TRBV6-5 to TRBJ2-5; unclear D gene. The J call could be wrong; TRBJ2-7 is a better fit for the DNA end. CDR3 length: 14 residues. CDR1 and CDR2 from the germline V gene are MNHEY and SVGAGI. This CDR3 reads CASRVRSESYEQYF. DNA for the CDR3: TGTGCCAGCAGGGTAAGGAGCGAGTCCTACGAGCAGTACTTC.

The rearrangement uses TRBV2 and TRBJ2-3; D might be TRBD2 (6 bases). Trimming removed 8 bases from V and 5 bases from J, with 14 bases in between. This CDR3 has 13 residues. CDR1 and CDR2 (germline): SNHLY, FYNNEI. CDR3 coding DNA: TGTGCCAGCGGCTTGGGGGGAGAAGATACGCAGTATTTT. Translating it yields CASGLGGEDTQYF.

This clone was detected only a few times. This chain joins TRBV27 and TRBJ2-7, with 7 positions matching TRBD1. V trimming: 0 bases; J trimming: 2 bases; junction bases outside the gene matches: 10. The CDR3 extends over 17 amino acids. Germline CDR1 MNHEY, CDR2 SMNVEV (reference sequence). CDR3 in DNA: TGTGCCAGCAGTTTATCGCGAAGGGGGCTTACCGCCTACGAGCAGTACTTC. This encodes CASSLSRRGLTAYEQYF.

The CDR3 DNA is TGTGCCAGCTCACCACTCAACTTTAGGGGCACCTACGAGCAGTACTTC. Translating gives CASSPLNFRGTYEQYF. The chain carries TRBV18 and TRBJ2-7; perhaps TRBD1 as D (5 bases). The CDR3 contains 16 residues. V lost 1 base and J lost 2, with 15 bases in between. CDR1 is KGHSH and CDR2 is LQKENI in the germline V gene.

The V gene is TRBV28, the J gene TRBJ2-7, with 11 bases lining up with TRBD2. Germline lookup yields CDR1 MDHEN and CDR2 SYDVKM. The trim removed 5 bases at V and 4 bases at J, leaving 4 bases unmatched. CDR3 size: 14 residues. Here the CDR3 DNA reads TGTGCCAGCAGTCAGACTAGCGGGACTTACGAGCAGTACTTC. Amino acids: CASSQTSGTYEQYF.

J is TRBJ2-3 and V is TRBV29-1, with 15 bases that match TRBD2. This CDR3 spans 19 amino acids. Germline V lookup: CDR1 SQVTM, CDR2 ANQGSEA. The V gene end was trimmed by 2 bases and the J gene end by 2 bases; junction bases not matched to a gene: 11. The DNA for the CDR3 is TGCAGCGTTGAACGAGGACACGGACTAGCGGGAGGGACCACAGATACGCAGTATTTT. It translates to CSVERGHGLAGGTTDTQYF.

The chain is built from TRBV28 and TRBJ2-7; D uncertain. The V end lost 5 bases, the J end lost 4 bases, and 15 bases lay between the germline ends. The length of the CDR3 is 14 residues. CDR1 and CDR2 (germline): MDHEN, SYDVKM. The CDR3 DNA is TGTGCCAGCAGTCCTGTCTCCCCCCCTTACGAGCAGTACTTC. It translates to CASSPVSPPYEQYF.

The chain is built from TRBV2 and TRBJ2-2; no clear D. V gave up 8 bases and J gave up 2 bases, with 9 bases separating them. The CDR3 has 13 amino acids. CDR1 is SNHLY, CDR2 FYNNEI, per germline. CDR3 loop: CASLSRNTGELFF. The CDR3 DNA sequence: TGTGCCAGCCTCTCTAGAAACACCGGGGAGCTGTTTTTT.

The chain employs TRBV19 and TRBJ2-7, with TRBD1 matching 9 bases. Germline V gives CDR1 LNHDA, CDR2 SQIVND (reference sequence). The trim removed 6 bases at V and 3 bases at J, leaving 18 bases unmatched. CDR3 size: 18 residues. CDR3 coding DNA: TGTGCCAGTAGCCCCGAGGGCATATCGGGGACAGGGAGCTACGAGCAGTACTTC. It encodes CASSPEGISGTGSYEQYF.

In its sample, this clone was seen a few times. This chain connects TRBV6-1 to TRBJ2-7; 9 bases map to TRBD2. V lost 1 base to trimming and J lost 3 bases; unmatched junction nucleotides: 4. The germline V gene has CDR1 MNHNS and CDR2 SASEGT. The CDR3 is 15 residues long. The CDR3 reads CASSEDLAGSYEQYF. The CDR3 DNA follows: TGTGCCAGCAGTGAAGACCTAGCGGGGAGCTACGAGCAGTACTTC.

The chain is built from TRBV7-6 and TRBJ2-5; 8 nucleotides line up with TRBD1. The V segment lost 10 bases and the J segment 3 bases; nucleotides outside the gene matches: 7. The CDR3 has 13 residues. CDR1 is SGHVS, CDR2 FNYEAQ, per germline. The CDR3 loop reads CATAGGPEETQYF. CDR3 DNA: TGTGCCACCGCAGGGGGCCCCGAAGAGACCCAGTACTTC.

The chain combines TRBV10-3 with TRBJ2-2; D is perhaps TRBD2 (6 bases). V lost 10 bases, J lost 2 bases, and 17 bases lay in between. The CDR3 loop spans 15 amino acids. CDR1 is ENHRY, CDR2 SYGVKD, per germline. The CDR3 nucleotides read TGTGCCACCCTAAATGGCGGGACTAACACCGGGGAGCTGTTTTTT. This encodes CATLNGGTNTGELFF.

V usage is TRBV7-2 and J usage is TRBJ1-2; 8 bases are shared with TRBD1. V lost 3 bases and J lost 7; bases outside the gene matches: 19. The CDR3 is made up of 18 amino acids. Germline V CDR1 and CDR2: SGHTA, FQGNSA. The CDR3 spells CASSFVWGRGRLLGGYTF. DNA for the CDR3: TGTGCCAGCAGCTTCGTTTGGGGCAGGGGGCGCCTCTTGGGTGGCTACACCTTC.

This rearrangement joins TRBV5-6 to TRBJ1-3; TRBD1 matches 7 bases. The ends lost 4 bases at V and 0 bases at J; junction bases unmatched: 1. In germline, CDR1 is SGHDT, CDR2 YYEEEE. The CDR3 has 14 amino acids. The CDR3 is CASSTGDSGNTIYF. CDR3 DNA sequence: TGTGCCAGCAGCACAGGGGACTCTGGAAACACCATATATTTT. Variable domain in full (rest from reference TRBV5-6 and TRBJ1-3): DAGVTQSPTHLIKTRGQQVTLRCSPKSGHDTVSWYQQALGQGPQFIFQYYEEEERQRGNFPDRFSGHQFPNYSSELNVNALLLGDSALYLCASSTGDSGNTIYFGEGSWLTVV.

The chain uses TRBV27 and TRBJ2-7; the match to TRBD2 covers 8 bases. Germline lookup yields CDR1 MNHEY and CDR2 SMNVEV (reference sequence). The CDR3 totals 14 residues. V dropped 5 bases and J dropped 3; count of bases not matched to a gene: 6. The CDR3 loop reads CASSPLAGHYEQYF. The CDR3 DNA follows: TGTGCCAGCAGTCCGTTAGCGGGGCACTACGAGCAGTACTTC.

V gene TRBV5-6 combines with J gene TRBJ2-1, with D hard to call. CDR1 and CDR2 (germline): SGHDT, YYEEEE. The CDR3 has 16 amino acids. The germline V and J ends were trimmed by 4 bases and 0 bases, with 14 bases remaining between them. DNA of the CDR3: TGTGCCAGCAGCCGGAACAGCTTTAGCTCCTACAATGAGCAGTTCTTC. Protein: CASSRNSFSSYNEQFF. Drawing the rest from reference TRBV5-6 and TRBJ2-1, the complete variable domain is DAGVTQSPTHLIKTRGQQVTLRCSPKSGHDTVSWYQQALGQGPQFIFQYYEEEERQRGNFPDRFSGHQFPNYSSELNVNALLLGDSALYLCASSRNSFSSYNEQFFGPGTRLTVL.

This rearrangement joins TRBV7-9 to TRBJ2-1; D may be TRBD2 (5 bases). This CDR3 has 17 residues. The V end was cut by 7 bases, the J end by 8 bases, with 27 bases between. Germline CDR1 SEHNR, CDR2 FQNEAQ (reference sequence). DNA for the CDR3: TGTGCCAGCACCCTCCCCGGATTGGACTCCCCTTTCGATGAGCAGTTCTTC. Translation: CASTLPGLDSPFDEQFF.

The CDR3, as DNA: TGTGCCAGCAGCGCGGACAGGGGGCTGGGAGATACGCAGTATTTT. Protein sequence: CASSADRGLGDTQYF. V gene TRBV27 combines with J gene TRBJ2-3; 11 bases agree with TRBD1. Trimming at V came to 6 bases and at J to 5 bases, leaving 7 bases not matched to a gene. Germline-derived CDR1 and CDR2 are MNHEY and SMNVEV (reference sequence). The CDR3 has 15 amino acids.

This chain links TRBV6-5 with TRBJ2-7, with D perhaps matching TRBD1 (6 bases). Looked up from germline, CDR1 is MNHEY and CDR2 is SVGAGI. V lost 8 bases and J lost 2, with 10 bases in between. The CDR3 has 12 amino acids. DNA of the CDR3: TGTGCCAGCCGGGACACCACCTACGAGCAGTACTTC. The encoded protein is CASRDTTYEQYF.